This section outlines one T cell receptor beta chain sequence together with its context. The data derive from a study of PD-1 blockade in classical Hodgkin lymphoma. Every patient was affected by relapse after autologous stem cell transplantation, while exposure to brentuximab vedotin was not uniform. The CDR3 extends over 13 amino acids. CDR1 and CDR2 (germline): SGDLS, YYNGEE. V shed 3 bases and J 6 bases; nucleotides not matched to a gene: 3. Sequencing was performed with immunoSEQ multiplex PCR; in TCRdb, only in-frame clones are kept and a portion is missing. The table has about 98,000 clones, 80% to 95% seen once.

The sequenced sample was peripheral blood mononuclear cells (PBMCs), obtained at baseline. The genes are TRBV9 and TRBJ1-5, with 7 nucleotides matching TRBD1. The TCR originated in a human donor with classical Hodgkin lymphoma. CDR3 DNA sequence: TGTGCCAGCAGCGGCGGGGACAGTCAGCCCCAGCATTTT. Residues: CASSGGDSQPQHF.